This T cell receptor (beta chain) was documented in a study of T cell changes during pregnancy in multiple sclerosis. This CDR3 region has 14 residues. Trimming at V came to 5 bases and at J to 4 bases, leaving 7 bases not matched to a gene. CDR1 and CDR2 from the germline V gene are SQVTM and ANQGSEA. Libraries were prepared by immunoSEQ multiplex PCR; TCRdb keeps only in-frame clonotypes and omits some of them. The table records 43,000 or so clones, approximately 90% of them present only once. V and J are TRBV29-1 and TRBJ2-7, with TRBD1 matching 11 bases. The material sequenced was peripheral blood, taken in the first trimester of pregnancy. The receptor comes from a female donor with multiple sclerosis, enrolled in a pregnancy study. For the CDR3, the DNA is TGCAGCGTTTGCCGGGACAGGGGGTGTTACGAGCAGTACTTC. Translation gives CSVCRDRGCYEQYF.